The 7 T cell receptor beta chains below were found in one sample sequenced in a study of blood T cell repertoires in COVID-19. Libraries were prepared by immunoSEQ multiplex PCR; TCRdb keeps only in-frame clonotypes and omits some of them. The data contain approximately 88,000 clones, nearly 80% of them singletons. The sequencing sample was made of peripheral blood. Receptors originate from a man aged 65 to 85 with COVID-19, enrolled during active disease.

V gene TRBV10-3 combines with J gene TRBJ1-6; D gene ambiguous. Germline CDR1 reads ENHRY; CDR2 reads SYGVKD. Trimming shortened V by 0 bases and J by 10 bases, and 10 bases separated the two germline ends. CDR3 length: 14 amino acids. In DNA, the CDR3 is TGTGCCATCAGTGAGTCAGAGGTTAGATCACCCCTCCACTTT. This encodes CAISESEVRSPLHF.

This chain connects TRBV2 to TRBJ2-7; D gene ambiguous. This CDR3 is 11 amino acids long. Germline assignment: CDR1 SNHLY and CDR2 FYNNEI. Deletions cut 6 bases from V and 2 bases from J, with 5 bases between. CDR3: CASRQTYEQYF. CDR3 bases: TGTGCCAGCAGGCAGACCTACGAGCAGTACTTC.

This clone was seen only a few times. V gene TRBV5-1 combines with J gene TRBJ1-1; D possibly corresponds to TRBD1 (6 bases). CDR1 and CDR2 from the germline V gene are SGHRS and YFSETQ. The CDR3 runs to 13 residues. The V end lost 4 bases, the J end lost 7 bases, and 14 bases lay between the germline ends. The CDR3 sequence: CASSEIQGFEAFF. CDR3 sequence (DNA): TGCGCCAGCAGCGAGATACAGGGCTTTGAAGCTTTCTTT.

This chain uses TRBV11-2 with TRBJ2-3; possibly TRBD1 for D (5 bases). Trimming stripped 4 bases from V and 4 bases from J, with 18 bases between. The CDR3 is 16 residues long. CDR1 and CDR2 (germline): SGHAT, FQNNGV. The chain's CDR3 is CASSSRGLEEADTQYF. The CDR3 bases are TGTGCCAGCAGCTCAAGGGGCCTAGAAGAGGCAGATACGCAGTATTTT. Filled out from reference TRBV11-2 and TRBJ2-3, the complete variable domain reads EAGVAQSPRYKIIEKRQSVAFWCNPISGHATLYWYQQILGQGPKLLIQFQNNGVVDDSQLPKDRFSAERLKGVDSTLKIQPAKLEDSAVYLCASSSRGLEEADTQYFGPGTRLTVL.

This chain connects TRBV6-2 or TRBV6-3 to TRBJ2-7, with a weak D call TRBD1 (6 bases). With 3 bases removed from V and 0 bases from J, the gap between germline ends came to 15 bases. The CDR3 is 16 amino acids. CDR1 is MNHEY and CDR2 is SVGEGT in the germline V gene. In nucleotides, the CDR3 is TGTGCCAGCAGTTATTGGTCTGAGGGGGTCTCCTACGAGCAGTACTTC. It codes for CASSYWSEGVSYEQYF.

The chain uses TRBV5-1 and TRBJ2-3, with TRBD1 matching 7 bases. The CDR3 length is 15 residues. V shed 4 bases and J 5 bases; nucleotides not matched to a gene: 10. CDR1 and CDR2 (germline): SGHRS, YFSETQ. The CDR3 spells CASSMWTGKGDTQYF. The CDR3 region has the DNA TGCGCCAGCAGCATGTGGACAGGAAAGGGAGATACGCAGTATTTT.

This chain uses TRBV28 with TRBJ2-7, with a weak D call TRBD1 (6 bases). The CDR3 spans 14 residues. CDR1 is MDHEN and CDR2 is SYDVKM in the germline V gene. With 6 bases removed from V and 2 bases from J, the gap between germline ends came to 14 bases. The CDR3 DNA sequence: TGTGCCAGCAGCCCTGGGGACAAGCCCTACGAGCAGTACTTC. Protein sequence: CASSPGDKPYEQYF. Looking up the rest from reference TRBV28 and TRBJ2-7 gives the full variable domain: DVKVTQSSRYLVKRTGEKVFLECVQDMDHENMFWYRQDPGLGLRLIYFSYDVKMKEKGDIPEGYSVSREKKERFSLILESASTNQTSMYLCASSPGDKPYEQYFGPGTRLTVT.